One TCR beta chain is described in this entry. The target antigen is unknown. The sample comes from a study of vaccination effects on CD4 cells after COVID-19. Study conclusions and caveats: Most post-vaccine spike-reactive clones in convalescents were new, not infection-derived.

Antigen-specific CD4+ T cells expanded by the ViraFEST assay with viral peptide pools were then sequenced. CD4+ T cells were isolated after around ten days of culture. The person acquired a PCR-confirmed SARS-CoV-2 infection between March and December 2020. Germline CDR1 is SGHNT and CDR2 is YENEEA. CDR3 length equals 14 residues. V was clipped by 4 bases and J by 3 bases, with 11 bases between them. Sequencing used immunoSEQ multiplex PCR; TCRdb keeps in-frame clones, though not all of them. The sample lists tens of thousands of clones; around 74% were seen once. This specimen consisted of CD4+ T cells from PBMCs cultured with a peptide pool, obtained before COVID-19 vaccination. This chain uses TRBV11-3 with TRBJ2-3; TRBD2 might be the D (6 bases). This TCR derives from a human donor who had a prior SARS-CoV-2 infection. CDR3 region: CASSSWEATDTQYF. Here the CDR3 DNA reads TGTGCCAGCAGCTCCTGGGAGGCTACAGATACGCAGTATTTT.